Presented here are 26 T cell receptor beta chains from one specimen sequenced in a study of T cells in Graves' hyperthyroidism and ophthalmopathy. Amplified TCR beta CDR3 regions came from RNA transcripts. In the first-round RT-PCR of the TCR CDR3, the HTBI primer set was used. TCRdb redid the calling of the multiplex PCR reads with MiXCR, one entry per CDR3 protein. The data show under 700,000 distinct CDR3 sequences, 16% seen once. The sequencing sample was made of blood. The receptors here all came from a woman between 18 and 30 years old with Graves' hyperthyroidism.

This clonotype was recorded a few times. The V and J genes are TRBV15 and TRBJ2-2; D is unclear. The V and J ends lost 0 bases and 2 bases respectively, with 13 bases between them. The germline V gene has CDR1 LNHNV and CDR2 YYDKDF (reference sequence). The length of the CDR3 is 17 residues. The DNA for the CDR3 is TGTGCCACCAGCAGAGATCGAATTCCAGGAAACACCGGGGAGCTGTTTTTT. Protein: CATSRDRIPGNTGELFF.

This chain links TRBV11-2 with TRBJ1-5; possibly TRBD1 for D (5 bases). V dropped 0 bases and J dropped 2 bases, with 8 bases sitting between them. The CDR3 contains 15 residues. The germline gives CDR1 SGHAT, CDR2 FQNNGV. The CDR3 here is CASSLEGVGNQPQHF. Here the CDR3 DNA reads TGTGCCAGCAGCTTAGAGGGGGTGGGCAATCAGCCCCAGCATTTT.

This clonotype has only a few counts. Here the CDR3 reads CASSFEAGDTIYF. As DNA, the CDR3 is TGTGCCAGCAGCTTCGAGGCAGGAGACACCATATATTTT. This chain connects TRBV7-2 to TRBJ1-3, with unresolved D. The CDR3 consists of 13 residues. In germline, CDR1 is SGHTA, CDR2 FQGNSA. The germline V and J ends were trimmed by 3 bases and 8 bases, with 11 bases remaining between them.

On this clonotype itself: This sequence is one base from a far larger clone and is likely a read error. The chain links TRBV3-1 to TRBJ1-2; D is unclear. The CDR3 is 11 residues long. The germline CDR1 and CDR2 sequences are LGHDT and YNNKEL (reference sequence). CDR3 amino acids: CASSRGYGSTF. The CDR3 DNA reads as TGTGCCAGCAGCCGGGGTTATGGCTCCACCTTC.

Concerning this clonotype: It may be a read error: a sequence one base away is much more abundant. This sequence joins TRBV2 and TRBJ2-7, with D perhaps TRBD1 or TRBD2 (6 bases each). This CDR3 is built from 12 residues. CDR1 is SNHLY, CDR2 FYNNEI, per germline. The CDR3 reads CASRGGQYERYF. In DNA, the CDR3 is TGTGCCAGCAGGGGGGGACAATACGAGCGGTACTTC.

This CDR3 is CASSQGILAVQETQYF. CDR3 DNA: TGTGCCAGCAGCCAAGGAATACTAGCGGTACAAGAGACCCAGTACTTC. The rearrangement joins TRBV4-2 to TRBJ2-5; TRBD2 matches 8 bases. CDR3 length: 16 amino acids. Trimming removed 1 base from V and 2 bases from J; junction bases left unmatched: 6. The germline V gene encodes CDR1 LGHNA and CDR2 YNFKEQ.

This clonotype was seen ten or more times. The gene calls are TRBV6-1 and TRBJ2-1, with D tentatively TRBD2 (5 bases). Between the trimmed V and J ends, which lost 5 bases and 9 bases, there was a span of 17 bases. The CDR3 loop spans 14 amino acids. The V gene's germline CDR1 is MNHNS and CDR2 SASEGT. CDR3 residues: CASSQIPRAGEQFF. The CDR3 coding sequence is TGTGCCAGCAGTCAAATACCTCGCGCGGGTGAGCAGTTCTTC.

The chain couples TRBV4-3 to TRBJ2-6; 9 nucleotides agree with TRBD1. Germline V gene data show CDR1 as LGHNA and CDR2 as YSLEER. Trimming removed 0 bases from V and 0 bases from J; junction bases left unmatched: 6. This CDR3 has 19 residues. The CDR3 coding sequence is TGCGCCAGCAGCCAAGAAAGGACAGGGGCCTTCTCTGGGGCCAACGTCCTGACTTTC. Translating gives CASSQERTGAFSGANVLTF.

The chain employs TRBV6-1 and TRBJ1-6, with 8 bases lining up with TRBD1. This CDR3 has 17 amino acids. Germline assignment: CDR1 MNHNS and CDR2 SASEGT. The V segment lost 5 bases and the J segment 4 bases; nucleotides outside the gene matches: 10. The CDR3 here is CASSRDRGWIYNSPLHF. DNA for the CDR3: TGTGCCAGCAGTCGTGACAGGGGTTGGATATATAATTCACCCCTCCACTTT.

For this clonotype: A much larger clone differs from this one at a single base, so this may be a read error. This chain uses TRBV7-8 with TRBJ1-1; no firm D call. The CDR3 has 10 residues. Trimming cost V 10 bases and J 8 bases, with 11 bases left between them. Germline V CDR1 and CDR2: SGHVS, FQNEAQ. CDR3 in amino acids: CAIREWEAFF. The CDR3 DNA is TGTGCCATTAGGGAGTGGGAAGCTTTCTTT.

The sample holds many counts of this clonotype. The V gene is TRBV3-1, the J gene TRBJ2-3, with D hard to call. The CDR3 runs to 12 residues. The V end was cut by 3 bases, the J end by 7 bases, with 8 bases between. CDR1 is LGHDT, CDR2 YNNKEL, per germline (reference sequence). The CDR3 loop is CASSQDEYTQYF. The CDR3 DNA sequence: TGTGCCAGCAGCCAGGACGAGTATACGCAGTATTTT.

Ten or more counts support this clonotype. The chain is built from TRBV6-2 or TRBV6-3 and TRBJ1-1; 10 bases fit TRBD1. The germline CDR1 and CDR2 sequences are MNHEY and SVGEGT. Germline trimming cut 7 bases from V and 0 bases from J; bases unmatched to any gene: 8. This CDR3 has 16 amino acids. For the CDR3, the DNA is TGTGCCAGCACCGACTGGACAGGGGGGATGAACACTGAAGCTTTCTTT. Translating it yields CASTDWTGGMNTEAFF.

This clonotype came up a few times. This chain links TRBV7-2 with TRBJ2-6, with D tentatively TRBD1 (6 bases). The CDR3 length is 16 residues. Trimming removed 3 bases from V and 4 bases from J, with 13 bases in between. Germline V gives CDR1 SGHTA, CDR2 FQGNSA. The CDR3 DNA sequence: TGTGCCAGCAGCTTGTATCAGGGGTACGGGGCCAACGTCCTGACTTTC. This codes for CASSLYQGYGANVLTF.

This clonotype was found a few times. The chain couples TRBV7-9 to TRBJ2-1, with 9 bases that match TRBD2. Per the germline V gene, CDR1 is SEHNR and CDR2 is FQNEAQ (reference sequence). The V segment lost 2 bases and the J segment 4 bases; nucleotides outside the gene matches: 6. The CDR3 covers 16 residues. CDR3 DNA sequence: TGTGCCAGCAGCTTACAGGCTAGCGGGGTGTACAATGAGCAGTTCTTC. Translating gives CASSLQASGVYNEQFF. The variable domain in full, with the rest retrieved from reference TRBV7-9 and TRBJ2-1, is DTGVSQNPRHKITKRGQNVTFRCDPISEHNRLYWYRQTLGQGPEFLTYFQNEAQLEKSRLLSDRFSAERPKGSFSTLEIQRTEQGDSAMYLCASSLQASGVYNEQFFGPGTRLTVL.

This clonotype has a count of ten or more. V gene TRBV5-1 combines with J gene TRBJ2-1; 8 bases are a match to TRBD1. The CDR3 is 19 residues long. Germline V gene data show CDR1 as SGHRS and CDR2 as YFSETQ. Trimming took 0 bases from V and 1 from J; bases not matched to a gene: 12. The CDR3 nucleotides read TGCGCCAGCAGCTTGGTAGGACAGGGCGAGTATTGGTCCTACAATGAGCAGTTCTTC. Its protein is CASSLVGQGEYWSYNEQFF.

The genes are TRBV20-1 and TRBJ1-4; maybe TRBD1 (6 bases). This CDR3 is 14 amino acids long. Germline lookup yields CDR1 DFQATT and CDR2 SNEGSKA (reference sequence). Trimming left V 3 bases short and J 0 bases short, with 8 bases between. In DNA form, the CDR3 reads TGCAGTGCTAGGGGACAAGCAACTAATGAAAAACTGTTTTTT. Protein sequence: CSARGQATNEKLFF.

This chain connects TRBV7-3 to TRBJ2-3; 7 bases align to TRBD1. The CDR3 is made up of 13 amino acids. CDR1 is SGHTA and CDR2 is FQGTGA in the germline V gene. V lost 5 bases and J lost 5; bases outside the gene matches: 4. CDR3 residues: CASSETGLDTQYF. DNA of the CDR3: TGTGCCAGCAGCGAGACAGGGCTAGATACGCAGTATTTT.

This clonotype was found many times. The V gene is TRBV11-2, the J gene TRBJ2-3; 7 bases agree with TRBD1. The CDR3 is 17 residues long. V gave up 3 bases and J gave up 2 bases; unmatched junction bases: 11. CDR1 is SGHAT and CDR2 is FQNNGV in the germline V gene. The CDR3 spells CASSFQGGRTSTDTQYF. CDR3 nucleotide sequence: TGTGCCAGCAGCTTCCAAGGGGGCAGGACTTCCACAGATACGCAGTATTTT.

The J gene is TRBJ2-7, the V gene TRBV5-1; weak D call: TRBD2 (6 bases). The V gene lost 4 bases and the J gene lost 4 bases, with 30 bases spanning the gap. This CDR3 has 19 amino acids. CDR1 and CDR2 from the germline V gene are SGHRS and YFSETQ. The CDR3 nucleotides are TGCGCCAGCAGCGGCAGCTTGACGGGCCCGGGAGCCCGCCATTACGAGCAGTACTTC. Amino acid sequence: CASSGSLTGPGARHYEQYF.

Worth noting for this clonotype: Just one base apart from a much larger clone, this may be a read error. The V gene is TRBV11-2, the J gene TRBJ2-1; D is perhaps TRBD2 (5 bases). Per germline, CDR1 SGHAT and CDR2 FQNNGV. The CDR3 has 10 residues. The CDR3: CVSGKGEQFF. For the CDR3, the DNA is TGTGTCAGCGGAAAGGGTGAGCAGTTCTTC.

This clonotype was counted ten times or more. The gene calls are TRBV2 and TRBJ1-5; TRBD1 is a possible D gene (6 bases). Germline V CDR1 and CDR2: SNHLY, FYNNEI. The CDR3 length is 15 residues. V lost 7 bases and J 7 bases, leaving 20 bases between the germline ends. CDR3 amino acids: CASTTDSRSDQPQHF. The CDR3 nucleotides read TGTGCCAGCACGACGGACAGCCGGTCGGACCAGCCCCAGCATTTT.

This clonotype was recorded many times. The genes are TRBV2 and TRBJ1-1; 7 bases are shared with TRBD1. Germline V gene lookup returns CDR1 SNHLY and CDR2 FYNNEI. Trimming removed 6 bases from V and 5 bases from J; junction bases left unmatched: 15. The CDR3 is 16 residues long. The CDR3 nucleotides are TGTGCCAGCAGCATCGCCGACAGGGACCGACGGACTGAAGCTTTCTTT. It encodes CASSIADRDRRTEAFF.

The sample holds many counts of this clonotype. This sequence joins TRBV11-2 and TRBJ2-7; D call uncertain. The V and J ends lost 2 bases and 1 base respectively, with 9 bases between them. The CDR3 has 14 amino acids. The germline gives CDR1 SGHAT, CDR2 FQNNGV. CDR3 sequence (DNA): TGTGCCAGCAGCTTACACTTGGCGTCCTACGAGCAGTACTTC. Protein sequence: CASSLHLASYEQYF.

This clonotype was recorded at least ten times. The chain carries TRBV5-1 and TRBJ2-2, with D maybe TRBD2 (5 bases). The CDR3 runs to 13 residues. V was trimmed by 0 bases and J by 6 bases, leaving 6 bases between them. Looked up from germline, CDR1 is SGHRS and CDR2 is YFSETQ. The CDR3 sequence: CASSLGEPGELFF. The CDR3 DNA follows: TGCGCCAGCAGCTTGGGGGAGCCCGGGGAGCTGTTTTTT.

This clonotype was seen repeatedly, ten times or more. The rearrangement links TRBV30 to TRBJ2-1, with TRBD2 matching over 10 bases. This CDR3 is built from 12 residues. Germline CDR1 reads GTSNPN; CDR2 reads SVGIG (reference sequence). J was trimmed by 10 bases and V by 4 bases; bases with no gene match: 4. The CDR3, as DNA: TGTGCCTGGACTAGCGGGAGTGAAGAGCAGTTCTTC. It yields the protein CAWTSGSEEQFF.

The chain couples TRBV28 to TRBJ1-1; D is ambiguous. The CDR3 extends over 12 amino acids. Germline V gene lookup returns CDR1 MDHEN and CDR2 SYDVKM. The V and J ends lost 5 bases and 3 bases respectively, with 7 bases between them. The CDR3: CASSPLDTEAFF. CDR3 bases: TGTGCCAGCAGTCCTCTGGACACTGAAGCTTTCTTT.